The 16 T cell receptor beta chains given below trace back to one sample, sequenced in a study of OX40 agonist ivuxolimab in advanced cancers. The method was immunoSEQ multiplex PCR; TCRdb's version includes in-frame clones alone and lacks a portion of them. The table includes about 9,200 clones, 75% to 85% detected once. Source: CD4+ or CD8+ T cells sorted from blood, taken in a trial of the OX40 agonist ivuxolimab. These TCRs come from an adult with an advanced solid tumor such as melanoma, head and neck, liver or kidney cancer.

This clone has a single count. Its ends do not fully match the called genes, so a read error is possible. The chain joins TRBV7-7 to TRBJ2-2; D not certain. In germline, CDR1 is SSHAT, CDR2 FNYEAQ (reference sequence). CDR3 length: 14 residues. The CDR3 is CASSLWINTGELFF. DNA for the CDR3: TGTGCTAGCAGCTTATGGATCAACACCGGGGAGCTGTTTTTT.

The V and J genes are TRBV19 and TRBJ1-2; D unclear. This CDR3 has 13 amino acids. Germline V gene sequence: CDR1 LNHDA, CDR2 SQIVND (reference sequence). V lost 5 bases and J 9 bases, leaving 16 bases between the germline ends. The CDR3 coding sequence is TGTGCCAGTAGTGAAACCGGGATCTCGAGCTACACCTTC. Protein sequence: CASSETGISSYTF. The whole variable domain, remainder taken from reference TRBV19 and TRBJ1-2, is DGGITQSPKYLFRKEGQNVTLSCEQNLNHDAMYWYRQDPGQGLRLIYYSQIVNDFQKGDIAEGYSVSREKKESFPLTVTSAQKNPTAFYLCASSETGISSYTFGSGTRLTVV.

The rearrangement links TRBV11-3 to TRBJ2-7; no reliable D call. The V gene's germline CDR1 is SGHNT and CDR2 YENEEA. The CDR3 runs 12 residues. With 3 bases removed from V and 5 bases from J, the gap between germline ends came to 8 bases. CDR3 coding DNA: TGTGCCAGCAGCTTGCCTATGAACGAGCAGTACTTC. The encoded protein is CASSLPMNEQYF.

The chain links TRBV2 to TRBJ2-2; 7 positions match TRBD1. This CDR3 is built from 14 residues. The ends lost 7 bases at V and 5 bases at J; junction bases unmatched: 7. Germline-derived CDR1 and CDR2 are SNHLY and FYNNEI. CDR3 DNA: TGTGCCAGCACTGACAGGGTGCGGACCGGGGAGCTGTTTTTT. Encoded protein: CASTDRVRTGELFF. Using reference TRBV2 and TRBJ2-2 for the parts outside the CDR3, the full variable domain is EPEVTQTPSHQVTQMGQEVILRCVPISNHLYFYWYRQILGQKVEFLVSFYNNEISEKSEIFDDQFSVERPDGSNFTLKIRSTKLEDSAMYFCASTDRVRTGELFFGEGSRLTVL.

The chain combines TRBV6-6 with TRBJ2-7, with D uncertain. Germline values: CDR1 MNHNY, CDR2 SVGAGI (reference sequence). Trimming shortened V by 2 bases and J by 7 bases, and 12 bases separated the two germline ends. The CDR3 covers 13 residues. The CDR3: CASSYPEDVEQYF. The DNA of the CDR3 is TGTGCCAGCAGTTACCCAGAAGATGTAGAGCAGTACTTC.

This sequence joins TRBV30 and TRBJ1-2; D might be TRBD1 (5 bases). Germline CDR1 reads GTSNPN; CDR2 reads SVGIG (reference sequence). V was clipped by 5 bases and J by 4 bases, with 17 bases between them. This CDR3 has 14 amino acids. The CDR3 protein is CAWLIPSTVYGYTF. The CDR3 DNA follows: TGTGCCTGGCTCATCCCTTCGACAGTCTATGGCTACACCTTC.

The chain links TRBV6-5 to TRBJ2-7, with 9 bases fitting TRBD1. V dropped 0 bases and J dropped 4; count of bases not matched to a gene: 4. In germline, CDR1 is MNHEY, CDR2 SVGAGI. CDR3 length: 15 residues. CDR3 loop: CASSYSGQGMYEQYF. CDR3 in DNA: TGTGCCAGCAGTTACTCAGGACAGGGGATGTACGAGCAGTACTTC.

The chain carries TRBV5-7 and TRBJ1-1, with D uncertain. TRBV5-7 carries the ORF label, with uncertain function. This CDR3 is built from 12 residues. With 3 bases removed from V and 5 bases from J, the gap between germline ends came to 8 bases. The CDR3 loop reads CASSSTWTEAFF. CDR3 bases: TGTGCCAGCAGCTCAACGTGGACTGAAGCTTTCTTT.

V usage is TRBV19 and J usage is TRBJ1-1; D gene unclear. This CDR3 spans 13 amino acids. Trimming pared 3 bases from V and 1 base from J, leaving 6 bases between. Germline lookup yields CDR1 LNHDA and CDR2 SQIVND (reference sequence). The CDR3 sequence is CASSMSTNTEAFF. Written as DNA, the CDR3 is TGTGCCAGTAGTATGAGCACGAACACTGAAGCTTTCTTT.

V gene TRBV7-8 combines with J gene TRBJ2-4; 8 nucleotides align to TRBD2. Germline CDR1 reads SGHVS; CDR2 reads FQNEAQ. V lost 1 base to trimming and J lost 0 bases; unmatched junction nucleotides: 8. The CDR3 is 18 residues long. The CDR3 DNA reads TGTGCCAGCAGCTTAGAAGCTAGCGGGTTACTAGCCAAAAACATTCAGTACTTC. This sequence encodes CASSLEASGLLAKNIQYF.

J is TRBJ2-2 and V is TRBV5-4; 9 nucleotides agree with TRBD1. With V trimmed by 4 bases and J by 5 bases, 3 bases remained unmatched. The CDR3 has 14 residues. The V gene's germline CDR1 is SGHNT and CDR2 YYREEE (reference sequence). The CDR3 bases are TGTGCCAGCAGCCAAGGACAGGGGACCGGGGAGCTGTTTTTT. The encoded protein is CASSQGQGTGELFF.

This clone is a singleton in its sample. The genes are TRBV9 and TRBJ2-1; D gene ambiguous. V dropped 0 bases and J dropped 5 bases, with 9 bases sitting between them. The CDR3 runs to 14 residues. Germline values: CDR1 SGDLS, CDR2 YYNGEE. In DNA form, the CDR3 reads TGTGCCAGCAGCGTAGGGATGAGAGACAATGAGCAGTTCTTC. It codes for CASSVGMRDNEQFF.

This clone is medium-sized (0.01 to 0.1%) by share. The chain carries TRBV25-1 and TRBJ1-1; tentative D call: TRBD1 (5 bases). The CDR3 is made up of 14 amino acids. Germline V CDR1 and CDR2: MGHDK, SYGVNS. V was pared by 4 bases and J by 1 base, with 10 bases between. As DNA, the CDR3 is TGTGCCAGCAGTGCCGGGACCGGGAACACTGAAGCTTTCTTT. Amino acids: CASSAGTGNTEAFF. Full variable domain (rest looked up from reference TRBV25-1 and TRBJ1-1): EADIYQTPRYLVIGTGKKITLECSQTMGHDKMYWYQQDPGMELHLIHYSYGVNSTEKGDLSSESTVSRIRTEHFPLTLESARPSHTSQYLCASSAGTGNTEAFFGQGTRLTVV.

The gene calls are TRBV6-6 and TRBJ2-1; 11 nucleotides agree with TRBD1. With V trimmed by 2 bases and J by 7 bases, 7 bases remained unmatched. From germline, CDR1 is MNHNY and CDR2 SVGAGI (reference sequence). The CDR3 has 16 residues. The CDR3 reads CASSYRGQGAWNEQFF. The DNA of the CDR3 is TGTGCCAGCAGTTACCGAGGACAGGGGGCTTGGAATGAGCAGTTCTTC.

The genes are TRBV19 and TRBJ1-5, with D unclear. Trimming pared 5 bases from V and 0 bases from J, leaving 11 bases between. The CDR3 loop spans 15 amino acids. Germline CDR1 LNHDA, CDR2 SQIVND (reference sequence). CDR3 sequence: CASSLQPGSNQPQHF. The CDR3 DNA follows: TGTGCCAGTAGTCTACAACCAGGTAGCAATCAGCCCCAGCATTTT.

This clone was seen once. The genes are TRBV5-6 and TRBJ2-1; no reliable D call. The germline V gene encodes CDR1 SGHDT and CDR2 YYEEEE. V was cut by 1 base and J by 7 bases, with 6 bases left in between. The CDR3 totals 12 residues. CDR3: CASSLTRNEQFF. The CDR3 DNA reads TGTGCCAGCAGCTTGACCCGGAATGAGCAGTTCTTC.